The 14 T cell receptor beta chains below were found in one sample sequenced in a study of blood T cell repertoires in COVID-19. Using immunoSEQ multiplex PCR, the repertoire was profiled, and TCRdb retains in-frame clones only, with some absent. The repertoire holds about 220,000 clones, with about 79% as singletons. The sequencing sample was made of PBMCs or T cells enriched from blood (not recorded which). The receptors were gathered from a middle-aged woman with acute COVID-19.

This clone was counted once. The chain has TRBV7-2 and TRBJ2-3; 9 bases fit TRBD2. V lost 3 bases, J lost 2 bases, and 12 bases stayed unmatched. The CDR3 length is 18 residues. Germline V gene data show CDR1 as SGHTA and CDR2 as FQGNSA. In nucleotides, the CDR3 is TGTGCCAGCAGCTTCGGGGTTAGCGGGAGTACCCACACAGATACGCAGTATTTT. It codes for CASSFGVSGSTHTDTQYF.

J is TRBJ2-7 and V is TRBV5-1; D is possibly TRBD2 (6 bases). The V gene's germline CDR1 is SGHRS and CDR2 YFSETQ. The CDR3 sequence is 14 residues long. Between the trimmed V and J ends, which lost 6 bases and 0 bases, there was a span of 13 bases. The CDR3 spells CASKLALSSYEQYF. CDR3 nucleotide sequence: TGCGCCAGCAAACTAGCACTGAGCTCCTACGAGCAGTACTTC.

The chain uses TRBV27 and TRBJ2-5, with 12 bases aligning to TRBD2. The V and J ends lost 5 bases and 2 bases, in that order; junction bases with no gene match: 6. The CDR3 extends over 16 amino acids. Germline CDR1 is MNHEY and CDR2 is SMNVEV (reference sequence). The CDR3 reads CASSPRLAGAQETQYF. The CDR3 DNA reads as TGTGCCAGCAGTCCCCGACTAGCGGGAGCTCAAGAGACCCAGTACTTC.

This clone was observed a few times. The chain uses TRBV5-5 and TRBJ2-7; 12 nucleotides align to TRBD2. Trimming at V came to 4 bases and at J to 3 bases, leaving 17 bases not matched to a gene. Germline V gives CDR1 SGHKS, CDR2 YYEKEE (reference sequence). CDR3 size: 19 residues. Here the CDR3 DNA reads TGTGCCAGCAGCCGGCAGGCTTCGACTAGCGGGGGTCCCTTCTACGAGCAGTACTTC. This encodes CASSRQASTSGGPFYEQYF. Based on the CDR3 plus reference TRBV5-5 and TRBJ2-7, the full variable domain is DAGVTQSPTHLIKTRGQQVTLRCSPISGHKSVSWYQQVLGQGPQFIFQYYEKEERGRGNFPDRFSARQFPNYSSELNVNALLLGDSALYLCASSRQASTSGGPFYEQYFGPGTRLTVT.

In DNA form, the CDR3 reads TGTGCCAGCGGAACAGGGGCGACGGGTGGCTACACCTTC. Its translation: CASGTGATGGYTF. The rearrangement joins TRBV2 to TRBJ1-2; 7 bases map to TRBD1. V lost 8 bases, J lost 7 bases, and 10 bases stayed unmatched. CDR3 size: 13 residues. Germline-derived CDR1 and CDR2 are SNHLY and FYNNEI.

The chain combines TRBV30 with TRBJ2-1; 9 bases agree with TRBD2. Germline V gene data show CDR1 as GTSNPN and CDR2 as SVGIG (reference sequence). V lost 2 bases, J lost 5 bases, and 13 bases stayed unmatched. The CDR3 is 17 residues long. The CDR3 nucleotides are TGTGCCTGGAGTCCTCTAGATCGACTAGCGGTGAACAATGAGCAGTTCTTC. Translating it yields CAWSPLDRLAVNNEQFF.

The rearrangement uses TRBV24-1 and TRBJ1-1; TRBD1 is a possible D gene (6 bases). CDR3 length: 16 residues. The ends were cut back, 2 bases at V and 12 bases at J, with 24 bases in the middle. CDR1 and CDR2 from the germline V gene are KGHDR and SFDVKD. Here the CDR3 DNA reads TGTGCCACCAGTGATTCCTCCGCCGGGACACCAAAAGGATCTTTCTTT. Translating it yields CATSDSSAGTPKGSFF.

The genes are TRBV10-1 and TRBJ2-2; D possibly corresponds to TRBD1 (7 bases). Trimming shortened V by 9 bases and J by 4 bases, and 15 bases separated the two germline ends. CDR1 is WNHNN and CDR2 is SYGVQD in the germline V gene (reference sequence). The CDR3 consists of 14 residues. The CDR3 is CARIRGEGTGELFF. DNA of the CDR3: TGCGCCAGAATCAGGGGGGAAGGCACCGGGGAGCTGTTTTTT.

The chain employs TRBV5-8 and TRBJ2-1; TRBD2 agrees at 8 bases. V lost 0 bases, J lost 2 bases, and 1 base stayed unmatched. Germline CDR1 SGHTS, CDR2 YDEGEE. CDR3 length equals 15 residues. CDR3 sequence (DNA): TGTGCCAGCAGCTTGGGGACTAGCCCCTACAATGAGCAGTTCTTC. It codes for CASSLGTSPYNEQFF. The full variable domain, in which reference TRBV5-8 and TRBJ2-1 provide the parts outside the CDR3, is EAGVTQSPTHLIKTRGQQATLRCSPISGHTSVYWYQQALGLGLQFLLWYDEGEERNRGNFPPRFSGRQFPNYSSELNVNALELEDSALYLCASSLGTSPYNEQFFGPGTRLTVL.

V gene TRBV6-1 combines with J gene TRBJ2-2; 8 bases line up with TRBD1. The CDR3 spans 15 residues. The J segment lost 7 bases and the V segment lost 2 bases, leaving 6 bases of the junction unmatched. Germline-derived CDR1 and CDR2 are MNHNS and SASEGT. The CDR3: CASSELTGANGELFF. CDR3 sequence (DNA): TGTGCCAGCAGTGAATTGACAGGGGCGAACGGGGAGCTGTTTTTT.

The V and J genes are TRBV5-1 and TRBJ2-5; 8 nucleotides line up with TRBD2. Germline assignment: CDR1 SGHRS and CDR2 YFSETQ. This CDR3 comprises 17 residues. The trim removed 4 bases at V and 5 bases at J, leaving 16 bases unmatched. This CDR3 reads CASSQGAGGAEYETQYF. The CDR3 coding sequence is TGCGCCAGCAGCCAAGGTGCGGGAGGAGCTGAGTATGAGACCCAGTACTTC.

This chain links TRBV28 with TRBJ2-7; 7 bases line up with TRBD2. Trimming cost V 6 bases and J 2 bases; bases outside gene matches: 7. From germline, CDR1 is MDHEN and CDR2 SYDVKM. The CDR3 runs to 14 residues. Here the CDR3 DNA reads TGTGCCAGCAGAAGAAGCGGGATCGCCTACGAGCAGTACTTC. Amino acids: CASRRSGIAYEQYF.

The CDR3 DNA reads as TGTGCCTGGAGTGTACCGGCGGGAGTCGGGAATGAGCAGTTCTTC. This sequence encodes CAWSVPAGVGNEQFF. The gene calls are TRBV30 and TRBJ2-1; 7 positions agree with TRBD2. The CDR3 runs to 15 residues. Unmatched junction bases numbered 9, after V lost 0 bases and J lost 7 bases. Looked up from germline, CDR1 is GTSNPN and CDR2 is SVGIG (reference sequence).

This clone occurred a few times. The chain links TRBV29-1 to TRBJ1-1; 9 bases are shared with TRBD1. The CDR3 spans 13 residues. CDR1 is SQVTM and CDR2 is ANQGSEA in the germline V gene. Trimming removed 2 bases from V and 5 bases from J; junction bases left unmatched: 3. The CDR3 reads CSVERDRETEAFF. For the CDR3, the DNA is TGCAGCGTTGAAAGGGACAGGGAAACTGAAGCTTTCTTT.